This T cell receptor (beta chain) is from a study of regulatory T cells in long-lasting Graves disease. Background on the study: Patients with new Graves' disease had used antithyroid drugs below 3 months.

For TCR beta, libraries came from iRepertoire HTBI primers and Arm-PCR of CDR3 regions. A single record per CDR3 protein comes from TCRdb applying MiXCR to the multiplex PCR reads. The top ten clones hold about 40% of a sample with 300,000 to 400,000 distinct CDR3 sequences, about a sixth of them seen once. This clonotype was counted ten times or more. V lost 3 bases and J lost 1, with 7 bases in between. The CDR3 has 13 residues. Germline lookup yields CDR1 MNHEY and CDR2 SMNVEV (reference sequence). As to time point: newly diagnosed GD, antithyroid drugs for less than 3 months. PBMC RNA was the source of the TCR library.

The clonotype was recovered from a female donor with Graves disease. The V gene is TRBV27, the J gene TRBJ2-7, with D unresolved. The sample in question was peripheral blood mononuclear cells (PBMCs), obtained at new diagnosis, from a patient treated with antithyroid drugs. The CDR3 coding sequence is TGTGCCAGCAGTTTGGCAGTGTCCTACGAGCAGTACTTC. Its translation is CASSLAVSYEQYF.